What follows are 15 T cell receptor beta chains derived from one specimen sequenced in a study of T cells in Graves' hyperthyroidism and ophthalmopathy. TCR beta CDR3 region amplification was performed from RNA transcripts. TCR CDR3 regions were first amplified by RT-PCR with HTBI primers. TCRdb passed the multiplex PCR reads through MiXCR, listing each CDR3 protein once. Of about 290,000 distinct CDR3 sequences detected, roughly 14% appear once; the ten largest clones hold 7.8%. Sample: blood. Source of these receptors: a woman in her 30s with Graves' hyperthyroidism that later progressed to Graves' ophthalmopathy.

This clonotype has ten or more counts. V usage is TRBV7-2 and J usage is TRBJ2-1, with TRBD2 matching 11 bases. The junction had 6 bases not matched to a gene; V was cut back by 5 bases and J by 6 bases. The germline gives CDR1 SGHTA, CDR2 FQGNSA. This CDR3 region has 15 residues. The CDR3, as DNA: TGTGCCAGCAGCCCCCCCGGGACTAGCGGCAATGAGCAGTTCTTC. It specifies CASSPPGTSGNEQFF.

CDR3 bases: TGTGCCAGCAGACGACAGGGGAACACCGGGGAGCTGTTTTTT. Translation gives CASRRQGNTGELFF. The chain links TRBV6-1 to TRBJ2-2, with TRBD1 matching 7 bases. Germline lookup yields CDR1 MNHNS and CDR2 SASEGT. This CDR3 contains 14 residues. Trimming cost V 6 bases and J 1 base; bases outside gene matches: 2.

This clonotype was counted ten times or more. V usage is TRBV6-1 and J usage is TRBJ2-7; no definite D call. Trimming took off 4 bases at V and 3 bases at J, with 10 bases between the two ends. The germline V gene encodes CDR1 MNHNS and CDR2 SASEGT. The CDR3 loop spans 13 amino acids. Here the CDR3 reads CASSAQEVYEQYF. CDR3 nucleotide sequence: TGTGCCAGCAGTGCCCAGGAAGTCTACGAGCAGTACTTC.

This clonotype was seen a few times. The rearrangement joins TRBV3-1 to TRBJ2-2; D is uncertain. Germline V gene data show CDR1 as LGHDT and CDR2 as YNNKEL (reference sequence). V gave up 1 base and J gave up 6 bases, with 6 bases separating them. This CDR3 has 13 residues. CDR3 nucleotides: TGTGCCAGCAGCCAAGTCTCGGCCGGGGAGCTGTTTTTT. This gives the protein CASSQVSAGELFF.

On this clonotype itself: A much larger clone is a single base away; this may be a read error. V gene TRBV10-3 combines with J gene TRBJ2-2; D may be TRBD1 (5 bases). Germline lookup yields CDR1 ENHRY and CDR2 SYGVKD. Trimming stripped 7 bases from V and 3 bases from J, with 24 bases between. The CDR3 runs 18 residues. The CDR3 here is CAITPPPTWGIDTGELFF. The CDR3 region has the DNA TGTGCCATCACCCCCCCCCCAACTTGGGGCATCGACACCGGGGAGCTGTTTTTT.

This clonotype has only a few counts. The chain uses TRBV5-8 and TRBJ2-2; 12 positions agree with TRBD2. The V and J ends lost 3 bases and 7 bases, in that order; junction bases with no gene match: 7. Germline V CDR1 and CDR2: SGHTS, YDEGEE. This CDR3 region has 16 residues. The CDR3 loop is CASSSGLAGTGGELFF. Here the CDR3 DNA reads TGTGCCAGCAGCTCAGGACTAGCGGGAACGGGCGGGGAGCTGTTTTTT.

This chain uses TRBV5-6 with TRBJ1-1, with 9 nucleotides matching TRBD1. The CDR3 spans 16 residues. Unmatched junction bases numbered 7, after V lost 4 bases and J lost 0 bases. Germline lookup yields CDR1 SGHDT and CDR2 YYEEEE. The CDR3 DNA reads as TGTGCCAGCAGCGTCCGGGACAGGGCAGTGAACACTGAAGCTTTCTTT. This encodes CASSVRDRAVNTEAFF.

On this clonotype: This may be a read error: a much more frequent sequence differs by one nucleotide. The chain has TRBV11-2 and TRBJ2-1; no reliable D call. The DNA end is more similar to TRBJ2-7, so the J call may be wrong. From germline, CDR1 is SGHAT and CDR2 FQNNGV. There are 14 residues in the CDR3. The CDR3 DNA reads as TGTGCCAGCAGCTCAAAGGCAGTTTACAATGAGCAGTACTTC. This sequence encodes CASSSKAVYNEQYF.

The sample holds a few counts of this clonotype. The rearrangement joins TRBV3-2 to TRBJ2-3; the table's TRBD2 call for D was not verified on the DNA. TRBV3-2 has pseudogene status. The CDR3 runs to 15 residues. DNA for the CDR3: TGTGCCAGCAGCCCCGGGGACTTCTACACAGATACGCAGTATTTT. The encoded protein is CASSPGDFYTDTQYF.

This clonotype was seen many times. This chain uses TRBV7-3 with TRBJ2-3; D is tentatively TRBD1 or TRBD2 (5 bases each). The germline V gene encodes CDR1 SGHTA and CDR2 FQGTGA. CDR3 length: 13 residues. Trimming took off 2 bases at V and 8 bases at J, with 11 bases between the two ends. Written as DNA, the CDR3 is TGTGCCAGCAGCTTAGAGGGACGAGGTACGCAGTATTTT. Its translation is CASSLEGRGTQYF.

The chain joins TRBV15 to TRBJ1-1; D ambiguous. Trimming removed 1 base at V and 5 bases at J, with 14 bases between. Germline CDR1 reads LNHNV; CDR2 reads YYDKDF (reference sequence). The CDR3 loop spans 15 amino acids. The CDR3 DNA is TGTGCCACCAGCAGAGGGACGGCCCTTCTGACTGAAGCTTTCTTT. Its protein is CATSRGTALLTEAFF.

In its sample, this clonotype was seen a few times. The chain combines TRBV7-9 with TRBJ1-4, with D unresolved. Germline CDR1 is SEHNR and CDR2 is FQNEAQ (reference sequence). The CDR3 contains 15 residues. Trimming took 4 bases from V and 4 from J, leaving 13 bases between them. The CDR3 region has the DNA TGTGCCAGCAGCTCGCGGGGTTCAGATAATGAAAAACTGTTTTTT. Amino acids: CASSSRGSDNEKLFF.

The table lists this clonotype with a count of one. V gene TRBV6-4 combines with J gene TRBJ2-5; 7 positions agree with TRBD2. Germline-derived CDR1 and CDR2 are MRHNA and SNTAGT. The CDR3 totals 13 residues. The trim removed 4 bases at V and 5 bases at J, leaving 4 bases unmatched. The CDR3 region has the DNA TGTGCCAGCAGTGCCAGGGAGGGGGAGACCCAGTACTTC. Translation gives CASSAREGETQYF.

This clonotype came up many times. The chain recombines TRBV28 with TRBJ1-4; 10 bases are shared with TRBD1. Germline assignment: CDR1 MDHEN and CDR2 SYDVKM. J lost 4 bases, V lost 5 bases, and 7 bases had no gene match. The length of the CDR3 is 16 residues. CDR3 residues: CASSQRDRGGNEKLFF. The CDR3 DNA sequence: TGTGCCAGCAGTCAACGGGACAGGGGTGGTAATGAAAAACTGTTTTTT.

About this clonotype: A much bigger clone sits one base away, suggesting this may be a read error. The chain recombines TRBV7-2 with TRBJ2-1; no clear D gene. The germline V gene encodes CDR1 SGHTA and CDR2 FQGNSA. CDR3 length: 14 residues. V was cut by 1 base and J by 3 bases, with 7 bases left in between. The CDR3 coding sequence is TGTGCCAGCAGCTTAGATGGGCTCTACAATGAGCAGTTCTTC. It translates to CASSLDGLYNEQFF.